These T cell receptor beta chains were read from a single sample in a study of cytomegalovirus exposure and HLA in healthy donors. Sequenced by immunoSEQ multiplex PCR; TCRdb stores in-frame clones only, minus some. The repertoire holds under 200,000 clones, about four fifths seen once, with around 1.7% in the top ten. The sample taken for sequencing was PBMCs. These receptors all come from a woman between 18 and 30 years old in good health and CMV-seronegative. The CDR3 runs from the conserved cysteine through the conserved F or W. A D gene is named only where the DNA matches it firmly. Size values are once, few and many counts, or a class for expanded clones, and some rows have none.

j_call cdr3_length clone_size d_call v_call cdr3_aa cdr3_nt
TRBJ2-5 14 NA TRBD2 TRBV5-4 CASSHRTSEETQYF TGTGCCAGCAGCCACCGGACTAGCGAAGAGACCCAGTACTTC
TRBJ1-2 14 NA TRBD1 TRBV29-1 CSVESGGAGNGYTF TGCAGCGTTGAATCAGGGGGCGCAGGCAATGGCTACACCTTC
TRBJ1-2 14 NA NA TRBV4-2 CASSQGVADYGYTF TGTGCCAGCAGCCAAGGAGTGGCGGACTATGGCTACACCTTC
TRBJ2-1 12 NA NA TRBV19 CASSPGSNEQFF TGTGCCAGTTCCCCGGGATCCAATGAGCAGTTCTTC
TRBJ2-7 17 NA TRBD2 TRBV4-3 CASSQDSGGGITYEQYF TGCGCCAGCAGCCAAGACTCTGGGGGAGGGATCACCTACGAGCAGTACTTC
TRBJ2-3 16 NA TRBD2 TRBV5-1 CASSIAIAGGSDTQYF TGCGCCAGCAGCATAGCCATAGCGGGAGGCTCAGATACGCAGTATTTT
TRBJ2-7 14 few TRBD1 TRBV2 CATTTGGSSYEQYF TGTGCCACTACTACAGGGGGCAGCTCCTACGAGCAGTACTTC
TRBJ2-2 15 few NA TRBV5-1 CASRGAGVNTGELFF TGCGCCAGCAGGGGCGCAGGGGTTAACACCGGGGAGCTGTTTTTT
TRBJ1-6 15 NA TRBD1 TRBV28 CASSSSRQGNSPLHF TGTGCCAGCAGTTCCTCTAGACAGGGTAATTCACCCCTCCACTTT
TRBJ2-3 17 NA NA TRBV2 CASSADSLNYSTDTQYF TGTGCCAGCAGCGCGGACTCATTAAACTATAGCACAGATACGCAGTATTTT
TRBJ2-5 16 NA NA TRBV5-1 CASSLGAAQIKETQYF TGCGCCAGCAGCTTGGGGGCAGCCCAAATTAAAGAGACCCAGTACTTC
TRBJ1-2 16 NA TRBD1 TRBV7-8 CASSLDRQGFNYGYTF TGTGCCAGCAGCTTAGATCGACAGGGGTTTAACTATGGCTACACCTTC
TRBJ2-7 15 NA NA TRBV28 CASRPQGVRLYEQYF TGTGCCAGCAGACCTCAAGGAGTCAGACTCTACGAGCAGTACTTC
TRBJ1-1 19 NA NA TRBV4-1 CASSQEGPTAAAFLGEAFF TGCGCCAGCAGCCAAGAGGGTCCGACAGCCGCGGCGTTTTTAGGGGAAGCTTTCTTT
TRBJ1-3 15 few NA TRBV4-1 CASSLQLHSGNTIYF TGCGCCAGCAGCTTACAGCTCCACTCTGGAAACACCATATATTTT
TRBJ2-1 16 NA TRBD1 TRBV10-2 CASSNYGQGLRNEQFF TGCGCCAGCAGCAATTATGGACAGGGCTTAAGGAATGAGCAGTTCTTC
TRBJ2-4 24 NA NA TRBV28 CASSLFSDRVWDATWGGSKNIQYF TGTGCCAGCAGTTTATTTTCGGACAGGGTCTGGGACGCGACATGGGGGGGAAGCAAAAACATTCAGTACTTC
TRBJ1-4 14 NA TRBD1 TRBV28 CASSLQRGREKLFF TGTGCCAGCAGTTTACAAAGGGGGCGTGAAAAACTGTTTTTT
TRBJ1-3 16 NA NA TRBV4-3 CASSQDPRQPGNTIYF TGCGCCAGCAGCCAAGATCCCCGACAGCCAGGAAACACCATATATTTT
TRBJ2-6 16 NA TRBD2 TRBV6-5 CASSYGGDTGANVLTF TGTGCCAGCAGTTATGGGGGGGATACTGGGGCCAACGTCCTGACTTTC
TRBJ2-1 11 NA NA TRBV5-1 CASRWGDEQFF TGCGCCAGCAGATGGGGGGATGAGCAGTTCTTC
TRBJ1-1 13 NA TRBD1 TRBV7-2 CASRSTGVKGAFF TGTGCCAGCAGATCTACAGGGGTAAAAGGAGCTTTCTTT
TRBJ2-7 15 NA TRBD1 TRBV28 CASSLFRDSSYEQYF TGTGCCAGCAGTTTATTTAGGGACAGCTCCTACGAGCAGTACTTC
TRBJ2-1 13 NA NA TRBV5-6 CASSLASFNEQFF TGTGCCAGCAGCTTGGCCTCTTTCAATGAGCAGTTCTTC
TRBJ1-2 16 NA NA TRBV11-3 CASSLSDSDSNYGYTF TGTGCCAGCAGCTTATCGGACAGCGACTCTAACTATGGCTACACCTTC
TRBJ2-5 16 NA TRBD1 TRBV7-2 CASSSGRTGGQETQYF TGTGCCAGCAGCTCGGGTAGGACAGGAGGCCAAGAGACCCAGTACTTC
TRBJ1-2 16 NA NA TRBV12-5 CASGLPLEGSIIGYTF TGTGCTAGTGGTTTGCCCCTTGAGGGAAGCATTATTGGCTACACCTTC
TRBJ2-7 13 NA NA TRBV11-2 CASSLGTAYEQYF TGTGCCAGCAGCTTAGGGACAGCATACGAGCAGTACTTC
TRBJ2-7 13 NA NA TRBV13 CASGLRASYEQYF TGTGCCAGCGGACTACGGGCCTCCTACGAGCAGTACTTC
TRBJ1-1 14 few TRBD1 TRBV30 CAWGEGAISTEAFF TGTGCCTGGGGAGAGGGGGCGATTAGCACTGAAGCTTTCTTT
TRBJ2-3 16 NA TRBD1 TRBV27 CASSSYRGRSTDTQYF TGTGCCAGCAGTTCATACAGGGGCCGTAGCACAGATACGCAGTATTTT
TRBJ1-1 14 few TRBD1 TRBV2 CASSERGLNTEAFF TGTGCCAGCAGTGAAAGGGGGCTGAACACTGAAGCTTTCTTT
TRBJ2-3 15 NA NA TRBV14 CASSQQRSIVNTQYF TGTGCCAGCAGCCAACAGCGGTCCATTGTTAATACGCAGTATTTT
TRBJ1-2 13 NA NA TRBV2 CASSEGAWIGYTF TGTGCCAGCAGTGAAGGGGCCTGGATCGGCTACACCTTC
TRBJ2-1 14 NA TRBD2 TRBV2 CASRRTSVYNEQFF TGTGCCAGCAGAAGGACTAGCGTCTACAATGAGCAGTTCTTC
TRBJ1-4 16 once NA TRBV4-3 CASSRKRTISGEKLFF TGCGCCAGCAGCCGGAAAAGGACTATATCGGGGGAAAAACTGTTTTTT
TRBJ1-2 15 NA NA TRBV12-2 CASRRGQGTNYGYTF TGTGCAAGTCGCCGAGGACAGGGGACTAACTATGGCTACACCTTC
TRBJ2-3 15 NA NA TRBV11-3 CASSEASELTDTQYF TGTGCCAGCAGCGAAGCTAGCGAGCTCACAGATACGCAGTATTTT
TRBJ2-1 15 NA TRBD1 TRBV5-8 CASSLLQGSDNEQFF TGTGCCAGCAGCTTGTTACAGGGGAGCGACAATGAGCAGTTCTTC
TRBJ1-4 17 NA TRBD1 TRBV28 CASTGGQGAGTNEKLFF TGTGCCAGCACCGGGGGACAGGGGGCCGGCACTAATGAAAAACTGTTTTTT
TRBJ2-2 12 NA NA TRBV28 CASSFTTGELFF TGTGCCAGCAGTTTCACTACCGGGGAGCTGTTTTTT
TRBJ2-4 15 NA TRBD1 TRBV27 CASSSDRGAKNIQYF TGTGCCAGCAGTTCCGACAGGGGGGCCAAAAACATTCAGTACTTC
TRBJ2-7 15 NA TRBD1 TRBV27 CASSSPGQGVGEQYF TGTGCCAGCAGTTCCCCGGGACAGGGAGTGGGAGAGCAGTACTTC
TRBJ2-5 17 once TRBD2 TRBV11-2 CASSLNSEISGRETQYF TGTGCCAGCAGCTTGAACTCGGAGATAAGCGGGAGGGAGACCCAGTACTTC
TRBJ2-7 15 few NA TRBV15 CATSRAETNAREQYF TGTGCCACCAGCAGAGCCGAGACTAATGCTCGGGAGCAGTACTTC
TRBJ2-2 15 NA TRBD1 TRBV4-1 CASSPPRQGPGELFF TGCGCCAGCAGCCCTCCAAGACAGGGTCCCGGGGAGCTGTTTTTT
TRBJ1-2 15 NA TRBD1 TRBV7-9 CSSSLGDRGLLGYTF TGTTCCAGCAGCTTAGGCGACAGGGGGCTTCTGGGCTACACCTTC
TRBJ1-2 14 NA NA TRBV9 CASSVEAGNYGYTF TGTGCCAGCAGCGTAGAGGCCGGGAATTATGGCTACACCTTC
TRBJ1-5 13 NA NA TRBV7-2 CASSSYSNQPQHF TGTGCCAGCAGCTCTTATAGCAATCAGCCCCAGCATTTT